This T cell receptor beta chain stems from a study of blood T cell repertoires in COVID-19. Study summary: The United States, Italy and Spain provided the acute and convalescent COVID-19 samples.

V lost 1 base to trimming and J lost 2 bases; unmatched junction nucleotides: 0. CDR1 is SGHNT and CDR2 is YENEEA in the germline V gene. The CDR3 covers 14 residues. This clone was found once. Original processing methods: Reference gene primers were amplified, and this amplification served to estimate nucleated cell counts. The data were produced by immunoSEQ multiplex PCR, yet TCRdb's version contains in-frame clones alone and is incomplete. Clone size and the V and J calls come from that table; the DNA yielded D and trimming. Here the sample spans under 250,000 clones, 80% to 90% being singletons. All enrollees were about 18 to 100 years old and from 20 to 25 US areas. Exposed study participants had met a COVID-19 case within 2 weeks before entry.

The receptor comes from a woman aged 40 to 50 who had been exposed to COVID-19. The genes are TRBV11-3 and TRBJ2-7; 9 bases are a match to TRBD2. Input material: PBMCs or T cells enriched from blood (not recorded which). CDR3 residues: CASSLGGGAYEQYF. The CDR3 nucleotides are TGTGCCAGCAGCTTAGGCGGGGGGGCCTACGAGCAGTACTTC.